This T cell receptor (beta chain) was captured in a study of patients and donors after allogeneic stem cell transplantation. Using its own MiXCR run on the RT-PCR reads, TCRdb lists one record per CDR3 protein. The profile shows hundreds of thousands of distinct CDR3 sequences, 35% to 45% of them singletons. CDR1 and CDR2 (germline): LNHDA, SQIVND (reference sequence). There are 17 residues in the CDR3. Trimming cost V 4 bases and J 6 bases; bases outside gene matches: 16. This receptor was identified in a human donor who was either an allogeneic HSCT recipient or a stem cell or donor lymphocyte infusion donor (not recorded which). It is not recorded whose cells these are; they may come from a transplant donor. Sequencing input: blood, either unsorted or a sorted T cell fraction (not recorded which). The chain uses TRBV19 and TRBJ1-1; TRBD1 agrees at 8 bases. The CDR3 loop reads CASSKEQGAISVSEAFF. CDR3 DNA: TGTGCCAGTAGTAAGGAGCAGGGGGCGATTAGTGTTTCTGAAGCTTTCTTT.